This T cell receptor (beta chain) is from a study of blood T cell repertoires in COVID-19. Study at large: The analysed material was cDNA or gDNA that came from T cells, B-cell-depleted T cells, or PBMCs.

Authors' methods: Amplification from reference gene primers served as the basis for estimated nucleated cell counts. Produced via immunoSEQ multiplex PCR; TCRdb's table is partial and in-frame only. Clonal size and the V and J genes are those of that table, whereas D and trimming came from the DNA. The sample consists of about 220,000 clones, 75% to 85% of them appearing once. Of note for this clone: Other DNA sequences in this sample translate to the same CDR3.

Patients in Seattle were enrolled during active infection, then followed longitudinally. Sequencing was done on a sample of peripheral blood. The sequence came from a woman in her 70s with COVID-19, enrolled during active disease.

The CDR3 DNA reads as TGTGCCAGCAGCTCACAAGCGGGGGGAGGCTACGAGCAGTACTTC. Translating gives CASSSQAGGGYEQYF. The rearrangement links TRBV7-2 to TRBJ2-7, with 9 bases aligning to TRBD2. V shed 4 bases and J 3 bases; nucleotides not matched to a gene: 7. Germline V gene data show CDR1 as SGHTA and CDR2 as FQGNSA. The CDR3 sequence is 15 residues long. Supplemented by reference TRBV7-2 and TRBJ2-7, the full variable domain reads GAGVSQSPSNKVTEKGKDVELRCDPISGHTALYWYRQSLGQGLEFLIYFQGNSAPDKSGLPSDRFSAERTGGSVSTLTIQRTQQEDSAVYLCASSSQAGGGYEQYFGPGTRLTVT.